The entry that follows covers one TCR beta chain sequence. Germline CDR1 and CDR2: SQVTM and ANQGSEA. V shed 4 bases and J 4 bases; nucleotides not matched to a gene: 4. This CDR3 has 13 residues. The data stem from a study of T-cell memory formation after mild COVID-19. TCRdb reprocessed the 5' RACE reads via MiXCR and lists one record per CDR3 protein. The sample holds 150,000 to 200,000 distinct CDR3 sequences, less than 40% seen once. This receptor was obtained from an adult woman who had mild COVID-19 (a few samples of this study predate the infection). Cell type and time point are not known. V and J are TRBV29-1 and TRBJ1-2; 9 bases fit TRBD1. The specimen was PBMCs or a T cell subset sorted from them (not recorded which). CDR3 amino acids: CSVGTGEIYGYTF. The DNA for the CDR3 is TGCAGCGTTGGGACAGGGGAAATCTATGGCTACACCTTC.